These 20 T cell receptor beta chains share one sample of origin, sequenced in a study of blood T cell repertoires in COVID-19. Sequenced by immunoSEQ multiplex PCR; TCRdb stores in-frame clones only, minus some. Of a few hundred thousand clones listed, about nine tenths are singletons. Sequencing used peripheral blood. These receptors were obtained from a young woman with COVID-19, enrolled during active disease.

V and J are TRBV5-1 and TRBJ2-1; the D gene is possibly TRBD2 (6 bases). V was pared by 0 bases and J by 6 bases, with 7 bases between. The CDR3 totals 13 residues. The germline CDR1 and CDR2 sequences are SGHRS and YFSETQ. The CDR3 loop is CASSLGRGNEQFF. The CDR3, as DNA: TGCGCCAGCAGCTTGGGGAGGGGCAATGAGCAGTTCTTC.

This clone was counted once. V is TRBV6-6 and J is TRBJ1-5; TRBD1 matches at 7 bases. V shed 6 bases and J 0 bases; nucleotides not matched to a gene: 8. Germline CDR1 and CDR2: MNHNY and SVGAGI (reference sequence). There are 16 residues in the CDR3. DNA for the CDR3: TGTGCCAGCAGCCCCGGGACAGCTTATAGCAATCAGCCCCAGCATTTT. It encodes CASSPGTAYSNQPQHF.

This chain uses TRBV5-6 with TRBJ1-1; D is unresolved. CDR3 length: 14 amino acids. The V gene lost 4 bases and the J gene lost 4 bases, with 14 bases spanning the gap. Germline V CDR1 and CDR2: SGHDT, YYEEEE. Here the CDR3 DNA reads TGTGCCAGCAGCCCCGAACCGCTGAGCACTGAAGCTTTCTTT. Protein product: CASSPEPLSTEAFF.

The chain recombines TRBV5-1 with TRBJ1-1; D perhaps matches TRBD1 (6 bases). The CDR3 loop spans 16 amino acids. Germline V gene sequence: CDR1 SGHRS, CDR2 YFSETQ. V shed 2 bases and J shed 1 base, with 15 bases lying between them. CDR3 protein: CASSLRAQGGNTEAFF. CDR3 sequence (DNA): TGCGCCAGCAGCTTACGAGCCCAAGGGGGGAACACTGAAGCTTTCTTT.

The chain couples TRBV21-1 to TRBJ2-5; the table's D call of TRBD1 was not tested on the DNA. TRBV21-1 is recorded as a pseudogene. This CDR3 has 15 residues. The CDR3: CASSKPRGKQETQYF. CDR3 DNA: TGTGCCAGCAGCAAACCGAGGGGGAAACAAGAGACCCAGTACTTC.

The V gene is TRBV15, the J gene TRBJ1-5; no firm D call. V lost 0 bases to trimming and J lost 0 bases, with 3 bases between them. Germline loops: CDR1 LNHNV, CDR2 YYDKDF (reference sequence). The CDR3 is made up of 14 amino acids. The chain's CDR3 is CATSRDRSNQPQHF. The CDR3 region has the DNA TGTGCCACCAGCAGAGATCGTAGCAATCAGCCCCAGCATTTT.

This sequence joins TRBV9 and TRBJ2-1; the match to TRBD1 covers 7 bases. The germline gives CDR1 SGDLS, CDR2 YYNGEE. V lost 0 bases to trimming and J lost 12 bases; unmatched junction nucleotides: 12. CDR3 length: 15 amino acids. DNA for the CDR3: TGTGCCAGCAGCGTAGATGGGACAGATTTTGGATGGCAGTTCTTC. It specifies CASSVDGTDFGWQFF.

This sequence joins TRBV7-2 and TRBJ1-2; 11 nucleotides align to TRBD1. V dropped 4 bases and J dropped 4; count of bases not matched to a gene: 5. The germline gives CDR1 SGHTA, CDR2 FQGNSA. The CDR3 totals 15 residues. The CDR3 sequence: CASSSRTGGSYGYTF. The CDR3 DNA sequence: TGTGCCAGCAGCTCACGGACAGGGGGCAGCTATGGCTACACCTTC.

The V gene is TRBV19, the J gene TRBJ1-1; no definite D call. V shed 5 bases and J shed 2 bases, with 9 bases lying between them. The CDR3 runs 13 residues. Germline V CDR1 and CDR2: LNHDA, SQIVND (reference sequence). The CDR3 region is CASSPTINTEAFF. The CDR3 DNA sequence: TGTGCCAGTAGTCCTACCATTAACACTGAAGCTTTCTTT. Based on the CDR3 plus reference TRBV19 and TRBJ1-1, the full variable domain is DGGITQSPKYLFRKEGQNVTLSCEQNLNHDAMYWYRQDPGQGLRLIYYSQIVNDFQKGDIAEGYSVSREKKESFPLTVTSAQKNPTAFYLCASSPTINTEAFFGQGTRLTVV.

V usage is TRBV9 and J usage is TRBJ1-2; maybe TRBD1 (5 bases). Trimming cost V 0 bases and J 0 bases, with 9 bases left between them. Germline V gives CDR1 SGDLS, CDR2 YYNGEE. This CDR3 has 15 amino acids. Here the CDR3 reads CASSVGAGTNYGYTF. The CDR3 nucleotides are TGTGCCAGCAGCGTAGGGGCAGGGACTAACTATGGCTACACCTTC.

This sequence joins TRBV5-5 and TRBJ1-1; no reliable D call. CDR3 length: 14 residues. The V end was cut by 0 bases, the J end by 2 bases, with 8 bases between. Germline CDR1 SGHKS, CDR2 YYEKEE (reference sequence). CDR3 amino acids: CASSLDPSNTEAFF. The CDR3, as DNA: TGTGCCAGCAGCTTGGATCCCAGTAACACTGAAGCTTTCTTT.

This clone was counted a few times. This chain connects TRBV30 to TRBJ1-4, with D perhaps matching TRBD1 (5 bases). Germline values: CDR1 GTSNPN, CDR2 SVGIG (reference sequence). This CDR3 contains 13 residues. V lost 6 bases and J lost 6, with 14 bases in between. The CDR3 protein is CACREVGHEKLFF. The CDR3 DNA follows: TGTGCCTGCCGAGAGGTGGGGCATGAAAAACTGTTTTTT.

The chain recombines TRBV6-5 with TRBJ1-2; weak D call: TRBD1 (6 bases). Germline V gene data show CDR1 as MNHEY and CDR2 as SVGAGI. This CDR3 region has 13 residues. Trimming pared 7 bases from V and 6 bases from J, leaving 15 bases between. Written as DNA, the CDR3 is TGTGCCAGCAATAACCCGGGGGGCCATGGCTACACCTTC. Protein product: CASNNPGGHGYTF.

The CDR3 DNA is TGTGCCAGCAGTAACAGTGTACAAGAGACCCAGTACTTC. Translating gives CASSNSVQETQYF. This chain uses TRBV12-3 or TRBV12-4 with TRBJ2-5; D not resolved. This CDR3 is built from 13 residues. V was shortened by 5 bases and J by 2 bases, with 9 bases between the two germline ends.

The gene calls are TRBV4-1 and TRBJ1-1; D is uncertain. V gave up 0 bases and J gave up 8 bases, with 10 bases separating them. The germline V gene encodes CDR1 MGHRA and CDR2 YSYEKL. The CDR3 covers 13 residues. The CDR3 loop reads CASSQDSNLEAFF. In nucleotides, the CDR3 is TGCGCCAGCAGCCAAGATTCCAATTTGGAAGCTTTCTTT.

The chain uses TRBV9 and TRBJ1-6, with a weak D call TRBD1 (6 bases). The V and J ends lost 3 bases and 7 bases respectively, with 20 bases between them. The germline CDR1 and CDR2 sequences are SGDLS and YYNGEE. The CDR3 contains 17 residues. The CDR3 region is CASSARPAGERNSPLHF. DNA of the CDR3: TGTGCCAGCAGCGCCCGCCCCGCAGGGGAGAGGAATTCACCCCTCCACTTT.

This CDR3 reads CSASSLWPAGSHNEQFF. CDR3 in DNA: TGCAGTGCTAGTTCCCTCTGGCCAGCGGGGAGCCACAATGAGCAGTTCTTC. The chain links TRBV20-1 to TRBJ2-1; 7 bases agree with TRBD2. Germline-derived CDR1 and CDR2 are DFQATT and SNEGSKA (reference sequence). V shed 3 bases and J 5 bases; nucleotides not matched to a gene: 16. CDR3 length: 17 residues.

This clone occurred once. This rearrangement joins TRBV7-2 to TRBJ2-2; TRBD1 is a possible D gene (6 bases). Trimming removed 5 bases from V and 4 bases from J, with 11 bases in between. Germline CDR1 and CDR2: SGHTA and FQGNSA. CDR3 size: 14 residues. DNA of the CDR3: TGTGCCAGCAGCGGGGACACTTCCACCGGGGAGCTGTTTTTT. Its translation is CASSGDTSTGELFF.

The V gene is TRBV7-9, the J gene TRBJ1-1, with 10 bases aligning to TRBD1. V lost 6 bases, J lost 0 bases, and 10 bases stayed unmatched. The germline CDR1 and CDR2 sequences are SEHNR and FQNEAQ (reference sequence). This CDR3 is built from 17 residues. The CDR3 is CASSTTGGAAMNTEAFF. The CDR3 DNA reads TGTGCCAGCAGTACGACAGGGGGCGCAGCCATGAACACTGAAGCTTTCTTT.

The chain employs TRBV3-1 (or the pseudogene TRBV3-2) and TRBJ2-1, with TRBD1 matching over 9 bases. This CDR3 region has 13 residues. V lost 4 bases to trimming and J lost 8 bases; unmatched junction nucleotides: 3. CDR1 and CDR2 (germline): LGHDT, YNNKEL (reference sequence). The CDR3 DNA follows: TGTGCCAGCAGCCTTGACAGGGGGTATGAGCAGTTCTTC. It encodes CASSLDRGYEQFF.